Listed below are T cell receptor beta chains from one sample, sequenced in a study of molecular identifiers for immune sequencing clone quantification. TCRdb re-called the PCR reads through MiXCR, storing one row per CDR3 protein. The sample has approximately 320,000 distinct CDR3 sequences, roughly a quarter seen once; the top ten hold around 0.76%. The specimen sequenced was naive CD8+ T cells from blood, with Jurkat cell RNA spiked in. Every receptor here comes from a human donor in good health. Some libraries in this study had Jurkat cell RNA spiked in. The CDR3 runs from the conserved cysteine through the conserved F or W. Each record gives: clone size, V gene, J gene, D gene, CDR3 DNA, CDR3 protein. The D gene is left open where the match is weak. Clone sizes are given selectively: once, few, many, or a class where the clone is expanded.

clone_size: many
v_call: TRBV7-9
j_call: TRBJ1-3
d_call: .
cdr3_nt: TGTGCCAGCAGTCCCGGGACGTCTGGAAACACCATATATTTT
cdr3_aa: CASSPGTSGNTIYF

clone_size: few
v_call: TRBV6-6
j_call: TRBJ2-1
d_call: .
cdr3_nt: TGTGCCAGCAGCTGGATAGCGGAAAGCTCCTACAATGAGCAGTTCTTC
cdr3_aa: CASSWIAESSYNEQFF

clone_size: many
v_call: TRBV12-5
j_call: TRBJ1-2
d_call: .
cdr3_nt: TGTGCTAGTGGTTCTCCGGTCGATGGCTACACCTTC
cdr3_aa: CASGSPVDGYTF

clone_size: .
v_call: TRBV7-9
j_call: TRBJ2-7
d_call: .
cdr3_nt: TGTGCCAGCAGCTCGGTTATGTCGAGCTCCTACGAGCAGTACTTC
cdr3_aa: CASSSVMSSSYEQYF

clone_size: .
v_call: TRBV2
j_call: TRBJ1-5
d_call: .
cdr3_nt: TGTGCCAGCAGTGAAGAGCTTTATAGCAATCAGCCCCAGCATTTT
cdr3_aa: CASSEELYSNQPQHF

clone_size: few
v_call: TRBV12-5
j_call: TRBJ2-7
d_call: TRBD2
cdr3_nt: TGTGCTAGTGGGAAGGGAGGGAGGGTGGAGCAGTACTTC
cdr3_aa: CASGKGGRVEQYF

clone_size: .
v_call: TRBV13
j_call: TRBJ2-1
d_call: .
cdr3_nt: TGTGCCAGCAGCTCTCTGATTGTCTCGGGGAGTTCCTACAATGAGCAGTTCTTC
cdr3_aa: CASSSLIVSGSSYNEQFF

clone_size: many
v_call: TRBV6-5
j_call: TRBJ2-5
d_call: .
cdr3_nt: TGTGCCAGCAGTGGTCCGACGGACAACCGCCAAGAGACCCAGTACTTC
cdr3_aa: CASSGPTDNRQETQYF

clone_size: many
v_call: TRBV12-3/TRBV12-4
j_call: TRBJ1-2
d_call: .
cdr3_nt: TGTGCCAGCAGTTTAGAACTCCTTGGCTACACCTTC
cdr3_aa: CASSLELLGYTF

clone_size: many
v_call: TRBV29-1
j_call: TRBJ2-7
d_call: TRBD1
cdr3_nt: TGCAGCGTTGAAGATCTCCAGGGGGCTAACTACGAGCAGTACTTC
cdr3_aa: CSVEDLQGANYEQYF

clone_size: .
v_call: TRBV12-3/TRBV12-4
j_call: TRBJ2-5
d_call: TRBD2
cdr3_nt: TGTGCCAGCAGTTTGGCCAGCGGGGGTCCGGAGACCCAGTACTTC
cdr3_aa: CASSLASGGPETQYF

clone_size: .
v_call: TRBV13
j_call: TRBJ2-3
d_call: TRBD2
cdr3_nt: TGTGCCAGCAGCGGACGAGCGGGGCGGCCTCCCACAGATACGCAGTATTTT
cdr3_aa: CASSGRAGRPPTDTQYF

clone_size: .
v_call: TRBV7-9
j_call: TRBJ1-1
d_call: .
cdr3_nt: TGTGCCAGCAGCATAATGTGGGGGGCGAGGGCTGAAGCTTTCTTT
cdr3_aa: CASSIMWGARAEAFF

clone_size: .
v_call: TRBV20-1
j_call: TRBJ1-2
d_call: .
cdr3_nt: TGCAGTGCTAGAGAAACAGATAACTATGGCTACACCTTC
cdr3_aa: CSARETDNYGYTF

clone_size: few
v_call: TRBV19
j_call: TRBJ2-1
d_call: TRBD2
cdr3_nt: TGTGCCAGTACCGCTAGCGGGAACGGGGGCGCTGAGCAGTTCTTC
cdr3_aa: CASTASGNGGAEQFF

clone_size: many
v_call: TRBV13
j_call: TRBJ1-1
d_call: .
cdr3_nt: TGTGCCAGCAGCTTAGTGGGGGTTGCGGGGAACACTGAAGCTTTCTTT
cdr3_aa: CASSLVGVAGNTEAFF

clone_size: few
v_call: TRBV12-3/TRBV12-4
j_call: TRBJ1-1
d_call: .
cdr3_nt: TGTGCCAGCATCTGGGCCGAGAACACTGAAGCTTTCTTT
cdr3_aa: CASIWAENTEAFF

clone_size: few
v_call: TRBV6-2/TRBV6-3
j_call: TRBJ1-1
d_call: .
cdr3_nt: TGTGCCAGCAGCTACCAGACTCAGGGTAACGACGATGAAGCTTTCTTT
cdr3_aa: CASSYQTQGNDDEAFF

clone_size: few
v_call: TRBV27
j_call: TRBJ1-5
d_call: .
cdr3_nt: TGTGCCAGCAGTTTAGCCCCCTCCGGACGGGATCAGCCCCAGCATTTT
cdr3_aa: CASSLAPSGRDQPQHF

clone_size: many
v_call: TRBV12-3/TRBV12-4
j_call: TRBJ2-7
d_call: TRBD1
cdr3_nt: TGTGCCAGCAGTCAAACCGGGACAGGGGATTACGAGCAGTACTTC
cdr3_aa: CASSQTGTGDYEQYF

clone_size: .
v_call: TRBV18
j_call: TRBJ2-7
d_call: .
cdr3_nt: TGTGCCAGCTCTCAAACCGGGACGGGCAACTACGAGCAGTACTTC
cdr3_aa: CASSQTGTGNYEQYF

clone_size: many
v_call: TRBV4-3
j_call: TRBJ1-1
d_call: .
cdr3_nt: TGCGCCAGCAGCCCCGACTGGCAGGGGATTGAAGCTTTCTTT
cdr3_aa: CASSPDWQGIEAFF

clone_size: .
v_call: TRBV6-2/TRBV6-3
j_call: TRBJ1-5
d_call: .
cdr3_nt: TGTGCCAGCAGTTCTACAGGCTGGGATTATCAGCCCCAGCATTTT
cdr3_aa: CASSSTGWDYQPQHF

clone_size: few
v_call: TRBV7-9
j_call: TRBJ1-1
d_call: .
cdr3_nt: TGTGCCAGCAGCTCCGGGGGCCGCAGGGTGTTGAAAACTGAAGCTTTCTTT
cdr3_aa: CASSSGGRRVLKTEAFF

clone_size: few
v_call: TRBV2
j_call: TRBJ2-3
d_call: .
cdr3_nt: TGTGCCAGCACCCCAGCTGTAGATACGCAGTATTTT
cdr3_aa: CASTPAVDTQYF

clone_size: many
v_call: TRBV24-1
j_call: TRBJ1-1
d_call: TRBD1
cdr3_nt: TGTGCCGCGGGACAGGGCACTGAAGCTTTCTTT
cdr3_aa: CAAGQGTEAFF

clone_size: many
v_call: TRBV6-2/TRBV6-3
j_call: TRBJ2-7
d_call: .
cdr3_nt: TGTGCCAGCACTGGGGGCCTTTACGAGCAGTACTTC
cdr3_aa: CASTGGLYEQYF

clone_size: many
v_call: TRBV19
j_call: TRBJ2-7
d_call: .
cdr3_nt: TGTGCCAGTAGTATAGGAGGGGAAGAGCAGTACTTC
cdr3_aa: CASSIGGEEQYF

clone_size: few
v_call: TRBV4-3
j_call: TRBJ1-3
d_call: .
cdr3_nt: TGCGCCAGCAGCCAAGATTTCCGGGACAATCCTGGAAACACCATATATTTT
cdr3_aa: CASSQDFRDNPGNTIYF

clone_size: few
v_call: TRBV12-3/TRBV12-4
j_call: TRBJ2-7
d_call: .
cdr3_nt: TGTGCCAGCAGCGGGGCCTTGGCGGTAAGCTCCTACGAGCAGTACTTC
cdr3_aa: CASSGALAVSSYEQYF

clone_size: few
v_call: TRBV6-2/TRBV6-3
j_call: TRBJ1-5
d_call: .
cdr3_nt: TGTGCCAGCAGCCGGCTACAGGGTCAAAATCAGCCCCAGCATTTT
cdr3_aa: CASSRLQGQNQPQHF

clone_size: .
v_call: TRBV12-5
j_call: TRBJ2-3
d_call: TRBD1
cdr3_nt: TGTGCTAGTGGTTTGGATTACAGGGGGACAGATACGCAGTATTTT
cdr3_aa: CASGLDYRGTDTQYF

clone_size: few
v_call: TRBV29-1
j_call: TRBJ2-3
d_call: TRBD1
cdr3_nt: TGCAGCGCTGACAGGGCCGACACAGATACGCAGTATTTT
cdr3_aa: CSADRADTDTQYF

clone_size: .
v_call: TRBV4-3
j_call: TRBJ2-7
d_call: TRBD2
cdr3_nt: TGCGCCAGCAACCACGGACTAGCGCGGGCGACCTACGAGCAGTACTTC
cdr3_aa: CASNHGLARATYEQYF

clone_size: .
v_call: TRBV4-1
j_call: TRBJ2-1
d_call: TRBD2
cdr3_nt: TGCGCCAGCAGCCCGGGACTAGCGGGGGGCGAGGGGGAGCAGTTCTTC
cdr3_aa: CASSPGLAGGEGEQFF

clone_size: .
v_call: TRBV12-3/TRBV12-4
j_call: TRBJ1-1
d_call: TRBD1
cdr3_nt: TGTGCCAGCAGTTTTCCCCTGAAAACAGGGGAGCCGAACACTGAAGCTTTCTTT
cdr3_aa: CASSFPLKTGEPNTEAFF

clone_size: many
v_call: TRBV7-9
j_call: TRBJ2-5
d_call: .
cdr3_nt: TGTGCCAGCAGTACCACCCGTCTGATGGGCAGCCAAGAGACCCAGTACTTC
cdr3_aa: CASSTTRLMGSQETQYF

clone_size: .
v_call: TRBV7-8
j_call: TRBJ2-3
d_call: .
cdr3_nt: TGTGCCAGCAGCTTAGCAGGGGGTTGGAGCACAGATATGCAGTATTTT
cdr3_aa: CASSLAGGWSTDMQYF

clone_size: many
v_call: TRBV27
j_call: TRBJ1-1
d_call: .
cdr3_nt: TGTGCCAGCAGTCAAGGGGCGAAGGGGTGGACTGAAGCTTTCTTT
cdr3_aa: CASSQGAKGWTEAFF

clone_size: many
v_call: TRBV4-3
j_call: TRBJ2-2
d_call: .
cdr3_nt: TGCGCCAGCAGCCAAGATATTAGGGGGGCCTCCGGGGAGCTGTTTTTT
cdr3_aa: CASSQDIRGASGELFF

clone_size: many
v_call: TRBV15
j_call: TRBJ2-7
d_call: .
cdr3_nt: TGTGCCACCAGCAGAGATGACAGGCCCTTAGAGCAGTACTTC
cdr3_aa: CATSRDDRPLEQYF

clone_size: .
v_call: TRBV5-5
j_call: TRBJ2-7
d_call: TRBD1
cdr3_nt: TGTGCCAGCAGCTTGGATCGCAGGGGGAGCTCCTACGAGCAGTACTTC
cdr3_aa: CASSLDRRGSSYEQYF

clone_size: few
v_call: TRBV14
j_call: TRBJ2-3
d_call: .
cdr3_nt: TGTGCCAGCAGCCAAGATCCAGCATTGGCAGATACGCAGTATTTT
cdr3_aa: CASSQDPALADTQYF